The 9 T cell receptor beta chains given below trace back to one sample, sequenced in a study of cytomegalovirus exposure and HLA in healthy donors. A multiplex PCR was run with 60 Vbeta primers and 13 Jbeta primers. Sequencing used immunoSEQ multiplex PCR; TCRdb keeps in-frame clones, though not all of them. Here the sample spans about 150,000 clones, 75% to 90% being singletons. Sequencing was performed on PBMCs. The receptors originated from a male donor in good health and CMV-seronegative.

The genes are TRBV27 and TRBJ1-5, with a tentative D call TRBD1 (5 bases). Germline values: CDR1 MNHEY, CDR2 SMNVEV (reference sequence). Trimming stripped 1 base from V and 2 bases from J, with 15 bases between. The CDR3 has 17 residues. The chain's CDR3 is CASSLFSDRRGNQPQHF. In nucleotides, the CDR3 is TGTGCCAGCAGTTTATTTTCCGACAGAAGAGGCAATCAGCCCCAGCATTTT.

This chain connects TRBV18 to TRBJ2-3; no clear D. CDR1 and CDR2 from the germline V gene are KGHSH and LQKENI. V was pared by 1 base and J by 9 bases, with 23 bases between. The CDR3 sequence is 17 residues long. CDR3 nucleotide sequence: TGTGCCAGCTCACCACGAGCCAGCGTGTTGTGGGTTGGCACGCAGTATTTT. This sequence encodes CASSPRASVLWVGTQYF.

The gene calls are TRBV30 and TRBJ2-5; 7 nucleotides line up with TRBD2. Unmatched junction bases numbered 5, after V lost 2 bases and J lost 5 bases. CDR1 is GTSNPN and CDR2 is SVGIG in the germline V gene (reference sequence). This CDR3 has 13 amino acids. The CDR3 DNA sequence: TGTGCCTGGAGTTCGTTCGGGGGGGAGACCCAGTACTTC. Amino acids: CAWSSFGGETQYF.

The genes are TRBV4-2 and TRBJ2-1, with 16 positions matching TRBD2. In germline, CDR1 is LGHNA, CDR2 YNFKEQ. The J segment lost 8 bases and the V segment lost 2 bases, leaving 6 bases of the junction unmatched. The CDR3 is made up of 17 amino acids. CDR3 nucleotides: TGTGCCAGCAGCCAACCTGGGACTAGCGGGGGGGCTCATGAGCAGTTCTTC. Its translation is CASSQPGTSGGAHEQFF.

CDR3 bases: TGCGCCAGCAGCTTGGAAGCTGTGGCCAGGGGGCAGACTGAAGCTTTCTTT. Protein product: CASSLEAVARGQTEAFF. This chain connects TRBV5-1 to TRBJ1-1, with 8 bases that match TRBD1. There are 17 residues in the CDR3. Germline lookup yields CDR1 SGHRS and CDR2 YFSETQ. Trimming cost V 0 bases and J 5 bases; bases outside gene matches: 12.

The genes are TRBV27 and TRBJ2-7; D may be TRBD1 (6 bases). The CDR3 totals 15 residues. Germline assignment: CDR1 MNHEY and CDR2 SMNVEV (reference sequence). V was trimmed by 0 bases and J by 4 bases, leaving 13 bases between them. Written as DNA, the CDR3 is TGTGCCAGCAGTTTATCAGGTCAGGGACAATACGAGCAGTACTTC. Its protein product is CASSLSGQGQYEQYF.

The chain carries TRBV15 and TRBJ1-2, with a possible D match to TRBD1 (5 bases). Deletions cut 5 bases from V and 3 bases from J, with 10 bases between. Looked up from germline, CDR1 is LNHNV and CDR2 is YYDKDF (reference sequence). CDR3 length equals 13 residues. The CDR3 region is CATSSDSYYGYTF. The DNA for the CDR3 is TGTGCCACCAGCTCTGACAGTTACTATGGCTACACCTTC.

This chain links TRBV19 with TRBJ1-2; maybe TRBD1 (5 bases). Trimming pared 7 bases from V and 5 bases from J, leaving 17 bases between. CDR3 size: 14 residues. CDR1 LNHDA and CDR2 SQIVND come from the germline V gene (reference sequence). The CDR3 DNA is TGTGCCAGTACCCCTCAGGGTTGGTCGTATGGCTACACCTTC. Protein: CASTPQGWSYGYTF.

This clone was recorded only once. The CDR3 reads CASSLSSGSEYF. The DNA for the CDR3 is TGTGCCAGCAGTTTGTCGTCGGGGAGCGAGTATTTT. This chain connects TRBV28 to TRBJ2-3, with D tentatively TRBD2 (5 bases). The V gene lost 3 bases and the J gene lost 13 bases, with 14 bases spanning the gap. CDR1 and CDR2 from the germline V gene are MDHEN and SYDVKM. CDR3 length equals 12 residues.